Following are 5 T cell receptor beta chains from one sample sequenced in a study of shared clonotypes between healthy human individuals. Repertoires were generated with immunoSEQ multiplex PCR, while TCRdb's copy carries only in-frame clones and drops some. This sample yields roughly 2.5 million clones, of which approximately 90% are seen a single time; over 0.12% belongs to the top ten. Sequencing input: naive CD4+ T cells sorted from blood. Subset noted: CD45RA+ positively selected. Every receptor here comes from a man between 18 and 35 years old in good health.

The chain is built from TRBV5-8 and TRBJ1-1, with D uncertain. Germline CDR1 SGHTS, CDR2 YDEGEE. Trimming left V 0 bases short and J 0 bases short, with 9 bases between. The CDR3 sequence is 15 residues long. In DNA, the CDR3 is TGTGCCAGCAGCTTGGCAGGCACGGTGAACACTGAAGCTTTCTTT. As protein: CASSLAGTVNTEAFF.

V usage is TRBV11-2 and J usage is TRBJ1-2; 8 bases fit TRBD1. This CDR3 has 15 residues. The junction had 7 bases not matched to a gene; V was cut back by 0 bases and J by 7 bases. Looked up from germline, CDR1 is SGHAT and CDR2 is FQNNGV. The CDR3 DNA is TGTGCCAGCAGCTTAGATGGGGCAGGGGGCTCTGGCTACACCTTC. Protein sequence: CASSLDGAGGSGYTF.

This chain connects TRBV7-3 to TRBJ2-7; D gene uncertain. The CDR3 has 14 amino acids. The V and J ends lost 6 bases and 2 bases respectively, with 14 bases between them. Germline V gene data show CDR1 as SGHTA and CDR2 as FQGTGA. The CDR3 reads CASSLSDGTYEQYF. In DNA form, the CDR3 reads TGTGCCAGCAGTTTATCCGACGGTACCTACGAGCAGTACTTC. The full variable domain, with the rest looked up from reference TRBV7-3 and TRBJ2-7, is GAGVSQTPSNKVTEKGKYVELRCDPISGHTALYWYRQSLGQGPEFLIYFQGTGAADDSGLPNDRFFAVRPEGSVSTLKIQRTERGDSAVYLCASSLSDGTYEQYFGPGTRLTVT.

The rearrangement joins TRBV18 to TRBJ1-5, with 7 bases fitting TRBD1. J lost 3 bases, V lost 2 bases, and 4 bases had no gene match. CDR3 length: 15 amino acids. CDR1 and CDR2 from the germline V gene are KGHSH and LQKENI. The CDR3 protein is CASSPVQGYNQPQHF. The CDR3 nucleotides are TGTGCCAGCTCACCAGTACAGGGGTACAATCAGCCCCAGCATTTT.

This clone came up a few times. V and J are TRBV4-2 and TRBJ1-5; D is unclear. Germline V gives CDR1 LGHNA, CDR2 YNFKEQ. The CDR3 is 13 amino acids. Trimming cost V 3 bases and J 4 bases, with 7 bases left between them. The CDR3 coding sequence is TGTGCCAGCAGCCAGGGCATTAATCAGCCCCAGCATTTT. Translated, it gives CASSQGINQPQHF.